This TCR beta chain was identified during a study of T cells expressing NK-cell markers. For the study at large: Seven sequenced donors out of eight were HCMV-seropositive, one seronegative.

Study-level findings and limits: Once again these clonotypes came out on top in the CD3+CD56-NKG2C+ fraction of four donors.

One entry per CDR3 protein, without DNA, is what TCRdb gives after re-calling the 5' RACE reads. Recorded here are 140,000 to 150,000 distinct CDR3 sequences; the top ten clones represent approximately 12%. The CDR3 runs 13 residues. CDR1 is SQVTM and CDR2 is ANQGSEA in the germline V gene. With respect to this clonotype: Its antigen is as yet unknown.

The receptor was derived from a man younger than 35 in good health. The material sequenced was blood T cells: a sorted CD56 or NKG2C T cell subset, CD4+ or CD8+ T cells, or bulk PBMC T cells (not recorded which). The chain employs TRBV29-1 and TRBJ2-2; TCRdb calls TRBD1, which cannot be checked without DNA. CDR3 sequence: CSVLGHYTGELFF.